Detailed here is one T cell receptor beta chain. The target antigen is unknown. This sample was taken from a study of vaccination and CD4 T cells after COVID-19. The CDR3 contains 13 residues. Germline V gene sequence: CDR1 DFQATT, CDR2 SNEGSKA (reference sequence). Trimming cost V 5 bases and J 1 base, with 9 bases left between them. The Oncomine TCR Beta short-read assay sequenced DNA from cultured CD4+ T cells. TCRdb re-derived calls from the PCR reads in MiXCR, one entry per CDR3 protein. The table lists fewer than 15,000 distinct CDR3 sequences, roughly 30% of them singletons. Regarding treatment: roughly 11-day PBMC culture with coronavirus spike peptide pools or control peptides (ViraFEST assay). ViraFEST relied on peptide pools to expand antigen-specific T cells; the TCRs were sequenced afterward.

The sample was CD4+ T cells from blood, cultured in vitro, taken after SARS-CoV-2 vaccination. This TCR was recovered from a human donor who had recovered from COVID-19. The chain recombines TRBV20-1 with TRBJ1-3, with no clear D. The chain's CDR3 is CSAVVQSGNTIYF. In nucleotides, the CDR3 is TGCAGTGCTGTGGTGCAGTCTGGAAACACCATATATTTT.